Included here is one T cell receptor beta chain sequence, with context. This clone was picked up a small number of times. Its specific antigen is unknown. No base quality information exists; no much larger clone differs at one position. The source of the sample is a study of cytomegalovirus exposure and HLA in healthy donors (dated by TCRdb to the late 2010s). At the level of the whole study: According to a later analysis, one platform produced both the 110 or so validation repertoires and the 666 repertoires of the first cohort. The study aimed to test whether signatures of past pathogen exposure could be identified by cataloging public T cell receptors. Besides the first cohort of more than 650 subjects, a separate validation cohort made up of roughly 130 different subjects was used. To predict cytomegalovirus infection status, the study combined high-throughput TCR immunosequencing, statistical association of individual TCRs with disease status, and machine learning.

The investigation overall reported the following: A later analysis lacked HLA typing for the validation cohort, so it scored co-occurrence in that cohort across all 120 or so repertoires. Across donors, most TCR sequences were observed very rarely, whereas some public TCRs were present in many individuals. In the study, about 150 TCR beta chains were listed as associated with cytomegalovirus. In vitro tests confirmed that a few of the cytomegalovirus-associated TCR beta chains recognize cytomegalovirus antigens. Cytomegalovirus status was reported to be diagnosed by the classifier with high specificity and sensitivity in both the original and validation cohorts. According to the authors, the approach could potentially be generalized to other disease states and immunological phenotypes. A later analysis found that TCRs clustered in the first cohort also tended to co-occur in the 120 validation repertoires, with approximately 95% of cluster scores above 0.

Libraries were built with the immunoSEQ multiplex PCR assay. The paper's processing steps were these. A statistical classification framework was built for diagnosing cytomegalovirus status from the catalog of TCR beta chain sequences. TCRdb carries this immuneACCESS record with in-frame sequences only. Its versions omit some clonotypes, under half of them owing to an unresolved V gene in the studies checked, with the rest unexplained. That table furnishes V, J and clone size, whereas the DNA furnished D and trimming. This sample gives about 170,000 clones in total; approximately 87% of them show up just once. The biggest ten clones account for roughly 1.4% of the sample. The germline V end is reduced by 7 bases and the J end by 3 bases; junction bases left unmatched: 6. From the cysteine up to the phenylalanine, the CDR3 has a length of 13 residues. The sequence is cut down to CDR3 DNA, 39 bases in frame from base 1. The germline V gene sets CDR1 to MNHNS and CDR2 to SASEGT.

Separate from the roughly 650-subject first cohort, the validation cohort of roughly 130 subjects was the group to which the donors belonged. Sequenced sample: PBMCs. The rearrangement combines TRBV6-1 with TRBJ2-7; TRBD1 fits 7 bases in the junction. This clonotype was obtained from a woman between 25 and 40 years old in good health and CMV-seronegative. The nucleotide sequence reads as follows: TGTGCCAGCATTCGGGACAGCAACTACGAGCAGTACTTC. Its protein reads: CASIRDSNYEQYF.